This T cell receptor (beta chain) was observed in a study of T cells after yellow fever vaccination. Notes on the study in general: A small proportion of clonotypes was detected in both the CD4 and CD8 compartments.

In this sample, this clonotype turned up a few times. Its antigen is not identified. TCRdb used MiXCR to reprocess the 5' RACE reads, holding one entry per CDR3 protein. The sample has some 500,000 distinct CDR3 sequences, less than 15% seen once. Trimming pared 0 bases from V and 4 bases from J, leaving 21 bases between. The CDR3 contains 18 residues. Looked up from germline, CDR1 is SGDLS and CDR2 is YYNGEE. The sequence came from a man younger than 40 who received the YFV17D yellow fever vaccine. The chain has TRBV9 and TRBJ2-3, with D perhaps matching TRBD1 (5 bases). The input for sequencing was PBMCs, taken on the day of the yellow fever booster vaccination. The CDR3 here is CASSVEGLSLSRADTQYF. As DNA, the CDR3 is TGTGCCAGCAGCGTAGAGGGGCTGAGCTTGAGCCGGGCAGATACGCAGTATTTT.